One T cell receptor (beta chain) is described in this entry. This sample was taken from a study of blood T cell repertoires in COVID-19. Under the authors' procedure: It was from reference gene primer amplification that nucleated cell counts were estimated. Using immunoSEQ multiplex PCR, the repertoire was profiled, and TCRdb retains in-frame clones only, with some absent. V, J and clone size are taken as reported in that table, and D and trimming were inferred from the DNA itself. The repertoire has 200,000 to 300,000 clones, 65% to 90% of them found once; the top ten carry 2% to 2.5%. Trimming pared 6 bases from V and 0 bases from J, leaving 12 bases between. This CDR3 region has 15 residues. Germline lookup yields CDR1 SGHTA and CDR2 FQGNSA.

Sequenced: peripheral blood. The V gene is TRBV7-2, the J gene TRBJ1-5; D is ambiguous. This receptor was identified in a middle-aged man who had recovered from COVID-19. CDR3 bases: TGTGCCAGCAGTCAACGAAGCCTTAGCAATCAGCCCCAGCATTTT. Translating it yields CASSQRSLSNQPQHF.